This T cell receptor (beta chain) was captured in a study of OX40 agonist ivuxolimab in advanced cancers. Study details: Enrollees could have had prior anti-PD-1, anti-PD-L1 or anti-CTLA-4 therapy, which roughly 40% had received.

Only in-frame clones appear in the TCRdb table, and some are missing; sequencing was by immunoSEQ multiplex PCR. Of tens of thousands of clones in the sample, 92% are singletons; the top ten hold around 15%. Germline CDR1 is MNHEY and CDR2 is SMNVEV (reference sequence). CDR3 length: 12 amino acids. V shed 6 bases and J shed 3 bases, with 8 bases lying between them. The source was CD4+ or CD8+ T cells sorted from blood, collected in a trial of the OX40 agonist ivuxolimab. The V gene is TRBV27, the J gene TRBJ1-1; D is perhaps TRBD1 (6 bases). This sequence originates from an adult with an advanced solid tumor such as melanoma, head and neck, liver or kidney cancer. The CDR3 region has the DNA TGTGCCAGCAGAGGGGGTTACACTGAAGCTTTCTTT. Translation gives CASRGGYTEAFF.